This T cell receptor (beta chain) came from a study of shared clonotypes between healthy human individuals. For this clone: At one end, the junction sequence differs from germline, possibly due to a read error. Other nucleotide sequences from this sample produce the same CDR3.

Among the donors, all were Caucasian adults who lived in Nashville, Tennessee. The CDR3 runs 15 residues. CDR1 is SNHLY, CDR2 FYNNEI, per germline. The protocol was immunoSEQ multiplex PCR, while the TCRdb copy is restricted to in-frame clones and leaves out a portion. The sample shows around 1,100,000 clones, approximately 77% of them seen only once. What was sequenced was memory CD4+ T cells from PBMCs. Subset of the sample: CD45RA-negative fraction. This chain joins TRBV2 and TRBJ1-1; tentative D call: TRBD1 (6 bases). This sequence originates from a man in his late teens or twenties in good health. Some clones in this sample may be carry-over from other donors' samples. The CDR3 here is CASSGQLLQNTEAFF. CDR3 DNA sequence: TGTGCTAGCAGTGGACAGTTATTACAGAACACTGAAGCTTTCTTT.